The next 12 T cell receptor beta chains were all read from a single sample in a study of beta chain features in type 1 diabetes. Sequencing targeted expressed TCRB transcripts, as all isolated RNA had been reverse transcribed. TCRdb's copy holds only in-frame clones and misses some; the assay was immunoSEQ multiplex PCR. The data show more than 100,000 clones, roughly 17% seen once. These receptors have no known antigen. Study observations and caveats: Researchers report that Type 1 diabetes patients had moderately but significantly shorter TCRB CDR3s across all four CD4+ subsets.

The sample taken for sequencing was central memory CD4+ T cells from blood. Source of these receptors: a man aged 25-45 years with type 1 diabetes.

The sample holds a few counts of this clone. The V gene is TRBV18, the J gene TRBJ2-7; D assignment may be TRBD1 or TRBD2 (5 bases each). The CDR3 sequence is 13 residues long. V was cut by 3 bases and J by 4 bases, with 10 bases left in between. CDR1 is KGHSH and CDR2 is LQKENI in the germline V gene. This CDR3 reads CASSPGPAYEQYF. The CDR3 nucleotides read TGTGCCAGCTCACCGGGACCGGCATACGAGCAGTACTTC.

V usage is TRBV7-9 and J usage is TRBJ2-7, with 8 bases identical to TRBD2. Germline-derived CDR1 and CDR2 are SEHNR and FQNEAQ (reference sequence). J was trimmed by 2 bases and V by 5 bases; bases with no gene match: 5. This CDR3 has 14 amino acids. The CDR3 DNA reads as TGTGCCAGCAGCCCCACGGGGGGGACCTACGAGCAGTACTTC. Encoded protein: CASSPTGGTYEQYF.

V and J are TRBV6-5 and TRBJ2-2; 8 bases fit TRBD1. In germline, CDR1 is MNHEY, CDR2 SVGAGI. V shed 0 bases, J shed 5 bases, and the junction held 5 bases outside the gene matches. The CDR3 extends over 16 amino acids. The CDR3 loop reads CASSYSQGARTGELFF. In nucleotides, the CDR3 is TGTGCCAGCAGTTACTCCCAGGGGGCGCGGACCGGGGAGCTGTTTTTT.

This clone was seen only a few times. The chain employs TRBV29-1 and TRBJ1-5; no firm D call. There are 12 residues in the CDR3. CDR1 and CDR2 from the germline V gene are SQVTM and ANQGSEA. The germline V and J ends were trimmed by 3 bases and 5 bases, with 8 bases remaining between them. The CDR3 is CSVESRDQPQHF. The CDR3 DNA is TGCAGCGTTGAGTCTAGGGATCAGCCCCAGCATTTT.

Only a few counts were recorded for this clone. The chain links TRBV18 to TRBJ2-1; D might be TRBD1 or TRBD2, each matching 5 bases. Germline CDR1 is KGHSH and CDR2 is LQKENI. CDR3 length: 15 residues. With 6 bases removed from V and 0 bases from J, the gap between germline ends came to 12 bases. The DNA for the CDR3 is TGTGCCAGCTCCCCGGGACGGAGCTCCTACAATGAGCAGTTCTTC. This gives the protein CASSPGRSSYNEQFF. Variable domain in full (rest from reference TRBV18 and TRBJ2-1): NAGVMQNPRHLVRRRGQEARLRCSPMKGHSHVYWYRQLPEEGLKFMVYLQKENIIDESGMPKERFSAEFPKEGPSILRIQQVVRGDSAAYFCASSPGRSSYNEQFFGPGTRLTVL.

In its sample, this clone was seen a few times. The chain uses TRBV4-3 and TRBJ2-3; 7 bases line up with TRBD2. Germline-derived CDR1 and CDR2 are LGHNA and YSLEER. CDR3 length: 17 residues. Trimming removed 0 bases from V and 3 bases from J; junction bases left unmatched: 9. This CDR3 is CASSQDPRTRRTDTQYF. Written as DNA, the CDR3 is TGCGCCAGCAGCCAAGATCCTAGGACTAGAAGAACAGATACGCAGTATTTT.

The chain recombines TRBV18 with TRBJ2-1; tentative D call: TRBD2 (5 bases). Trimming pared 3 bases from V and 9 bases from J, leaving 18 bases between. CDR3 length equals 15 residues. CDR1 is KGHSH, CDR2 LQKENI, per germline. The CDR3 region has the DNA TGTGCCAGCTCACCGGCGTCTCCCGGGGTGGGTGAGCAGTTCTTC. Its protein product is CASSPASPGVGEQFF.

The chain employs TRBV5-4 and TRBJ1-6; D ambiguous. V lost 6 bases, J lost 6 bases, and 13 bases lay in between. Germline V gene sequence: CDR1 SGHNT, CDR2 YYREEE (reference sequence). The CDR3 is made up of 14 amino acids. In DNA form, the CDR3 reads TGTGCCAGCACTACGGCGGGCTCTAATTCACCCCTCCACTTT. It yields the protein CASTTAGSNSPLHF. Based on the CDR3 plus reference TRBV5-4 and TRBJ1-6, the full variable domain is ETGVTQSPTHLIKTRGQQVTLRCSSQSGHNTVSWYQQALGQGPQFIFQYYREEENGRGNFPPRFSGLQFPNYSSELNVNALELDDSALYLCASTTAGSNSPLHFGNGTRLTVT.

The chain combines TRBV28 with TRBJ1-6, with no clear D. Germline V CDR1 and CDR2: MDHEN, SYDVKM. The V gene lost 3 bases and the J gene lost 7 bases, with 10 bases spanning the gap. CDR3 length: 14 amino acids. CDR3 coding DNA: TGTGCCAGCAGTTTTTTCCGGGTCAATTCACCCCTCCACTTT. The encoded protein is CASSFFRVNSPLHF.

The table lists this clone with a few counts. The V call is TRBV4-1, the J call TRBJ2-5; TRBD1 matches 8 bases. The CDR3 length is 15 residues. Germline loops: CDR1 MGHRA, CDR2 YSYEKL. The J segment lost 4 bases and the V segment lost 0 bases, leaving 4 bases of the junction unmatched. The CDR3 region is CASSQDGTGGETQYF. As DNA, the CDR3 is TGCGCCAGCAGCCAAGACGGGACAGGTGGAGAGACCCAGTACTTC.

This chain uses TRBV29-1 with TRBJ2-5, with no clear D. Deletions cut 7 bases from V and 7 bases from J, with 22 bases between. The CDR3 sequence is 14 residues long. From germline, CDR1 is SQVTM and CDR2 ANQGSEA. CDR3 residues: CSGHAPIDLGTQYF. The CDR3, as DNA: TGCAGCGGCCATGCCCCCATCGACCTTGGGACCCAGTACTTC.

This clone appeared a few times. The J gene is TRBJ1-5, the V gene TRBV6-1, with no clear D. The CDR3 spans 13 residues. Trimming took 5 bases from V and 7 from J, leaving 12 bases between them. CDR1 is MNHNS and CDR2 is SASEGT in the germline V gene. Here the CDR3 reads CASSSGEGQPQHF. CDR3 nucleotide sequence: TGTGCCAGCAGTTCGGGAGAAGGGCAGCCCCAGCATTTT.